The 18 T cell receptor beta chains in this list originate from one sample, sequenced in a study of T cells in Graves' hyperthyroidism and ophthalmopathy. Amplification yielded TCR beta CDR3 regions, with RNA transcripts as the source. HTBI primers were used for first-round RT-PCR of the TCR CDR3. One entry per CDR3 protein results from TCRdb running MiXCR on the multiplex PCR reads. This sample has around 300,000 distinct CDR3 sequences, with less than 30% found just once. The sequencing sample was made of blood. These receptors originate from a man aged 35-49 years with Graves' hyperthyroidism that later progressed to Graves' ophthalmopathy.

This clonotype showed up just a few times. This may arise from a read error, as a much more abundant clone is one base away. The gene calls are TRBV30 and TRBJ2-7, with D uncertain. The V gene's germline CDR1 is GTSNPN and CDR2 SVGIG (reference sequence). The CDR3 runs 13 residues. The CDR3 sequence is CVWSGYNPDEQYF. The CDR3 bases are TGTGTCTGGAGTGGGTATAACCCGGACGAGCAGTACTTC.

At least ten counts were recorded for this clonotype. The rearrangement joins TRBV7-8 to TRBJ1-1; 9 positions agree with TRBD1. The CDR3 consists of 15 residues. Germline CDR1 SGHVS, CDR2 FQNEAQ. V trimming: 0 bases; J trimming: 8 bases; junction bases outside the gene matches: 7. In DNA form, the CDR3 reads TGTGCCAGCAGCTTAGCGGGGACAGGGACTCTAGAAGCTTTCTTT. Encoded protein: CASSLAGTGTLEAFF.

This clonotype was counted many times. A much larger clone differs by one base, so this may be a read error. This chain uses TRBV28 with TRBJ2-5; no definite D call. The V end was cut by 1 base, the J end by 7 bases, with 16 bases between. Per the germline V gene, CDR1 is MDHEN and CDR2 is SYDVKM. CDR3 length equals 15 residues. Here the CDR3 reads CASSLSPTVGWTQYF. For the CDR3, the DNA is TGTGCCAGCAGTTTATCGCCTACTGTCGGGTGGACCCAGTACTTC.

This clonotype was recorded many times. The CDR3 DNA reads as TGTGCTAGTGGTTTGATTCTTGGGAGACTAGGGGCCTACGAGCAGTACTTC. Its translation is CASGLILGRLGAYEQYF. The rearrangement uses TRBV12-5 and TRBJ2-7; possibly TRBD2 for D (6 bases). Germline V gives CDR1 LGHNT, CDR2 FRNRAP. This CDR3 spans 17 amino acids. Trimming shortened V by 2 bases and J by 2 bases, and 19 bases separated the two germline ends.

This clonotype was observed many times. The gene calls are TRBV28 and TRBJ2-2; D is uncertain. The germline V gene encodes CDR1 MDHEN and CDR2 SYDVKM. The CDR3 is 14 residues long. The V end was cut by 5 bases, the J end by 6 bases, with 13 bases between. The CDR3 spells CASSPNRVAGELFF. The CDR3 DNA is TGTGCCAGCAGTCCCAATAGGGTTGCCGGGGAGCTGTTTTTT.

At least ten counts were recorded for this clonotype. The V call is TRBV6-1, the J call TRBJ1-1, with D uncertain. V lost 3 bases and J 8 bases, leaving 16 bases between the germline ends. Germline-derived CDR1 and CDR2 are MNHNS and SASEGT. The CDR3 covers 14 residues. The CDR3 sequence is CASSDRSGIKEAFF. CDR3 DNA: TGTGCCAGCAGTGATCGGTCCGGAATTAAGGAAGCTTTCTTT.

This clonotype was seen many times. The V and J genes are TRBV2 and TRBJ2-5; D remains ambiguous. The ends were cut back, 2 bases at V and 5 bases at J, with 9 bases in the middle. The germline V gene has CDR1 SNHLY and CDR2 FYNNEI. This CDR3 region has 13 residues. CDR3 sequence (DNA): TGTGCCAGCAGTGAACTAGGGATGGAGACCCAGTACTTC. Translation gives CASSELGMETQYF.

This clonotype was detected many times. The chain has TRBV12-3 or TRBV12-4 and TRBJ2-2; 7 bases map to TRBD2. V trimming: 1 base; J trimming: 0 bases; junction bases outside the gene matches: 11. CDR3 length: 19 residues. The CDR3 reads CASSLVPGASGANTGELFF. DNA for the CDR3: TGTGCCAGCAGTTTAGTTCCCGGGGCTAGCGGAGCGAACACCGGGGAGCTGTTTTTT.

This clonotype was seen many times. The chain is built from TRBV18 and TRBJ2-5; 8 bases are shared with TRBD1. The junction had 4 bases not matched to a gene; V was cut back by 3 bases and J by 1 base. Germline CDR1 reads KGHSH; CDR2 reads LQKENI. The CDR3 covers 15 residues. The CDR3 DNA reads as TGTGCCAGCTCACCGGATACAGGGGGCCAAGAGACCCAGTACTTC. This encodes CASSPDTGGQETQYF.

This clonotype was recorded at least ten times. J is TRBJ2-2 and V is TRBV13; possible D gene TRBD2, 6 bases. The germline V gene has CDR1 PRHDT and CDR2 FYEKMQ (reference sequence). The CDR3 is made up of 13 amino acids. V was cut by 5 bases and J by 6 bases, with 10 bases left in between. CDR3 coding DNA: TGTGCCAGCAGCAAGGGACTGTCCGGGGAGCTGTTTTTT. Its translation is CASSKGLSGELFF.

This clonotype was counted at least ten times. The gene calls are TRBV29-1 and TRBJ2-7; TRBD1 matches 8 bases. Per germline, CDR1 SQVTM and CDR2 ANQGSEA. Losses at the gene ends were 6 bases for V and 4 bases for J; bases not matched to a gene: 5. The CDR3 has 12 amino acids. The CDR3 nucleotides read TGCAGCGTGAAGGACAGGGCATACGAGCAGTACTTC. This gives the protein CSVKDRAYEQYF.

This clonotype appeared many times. V is TRBV12-3 or TRBV12-4 and J is TRBJ1-5; D not certain. The CDR3 is made up of 13 amino acids. Between the trimmed V and J ends, which lost 0 bases and 7 bases, there was a span of 7 bases. As DNA, the CDR3 is TGTGCCAGCAGTTTAGCCCAAGGGCAGCCCCAGCATTTT. This translates into CASSLAQGQPQHF.

V usage is TRBV12-3 or TRBV12-4 and J usage is TRBJ1-2; D is perhaps TRBD1 (6 bases). There are 14 residues in the CDR3. Between the trimmed V and J ends, which lost 5 bases and 1 base, there was a span of 11 bases. The CDR3 reads CASSTGQINYGYTF. The DNA of the CDR3 is TGTGCCAGCAGTACCGGACAGATTAACTATGGCTACACCTTC.

This sequence joins TRBV9 and TRBJ2-7, with 7 positions matching TRBD1. Germline CDR1 and CDR2: SGDLS and YYNGEE. This CDR3 has 15 residues. Trimming cost V 3 bases and J 2 bases; bases outside gene matches: 8. The CDR3 nucleotides are TGTGCCAGCAGCGCCAGTAGGGACAGAGCCTACGAGCAGTACTTC. It is translated as CASSASRDRAYEQYF. Full variable domain (missing parts from reference TRBV9 and TRBJ2-7): DSGVTQTPKHLITATGQRVTLRCSPRSGDLSVYWYQQSLDQGLQFLIQYYNGEERAKGNILERFSAQQFPDLHSELNLSSLELGDSALYFCASSASRDRAYEQYFGPGTRLTVT.

In this sample, this clonotype turned up a few times. The gene calls are TRBV6-7 and TRBJ2-5, with D perhaps matching TRBD1 (6 bases). TRBV6-7 has ORF status, its function being uncertain. This CDR3 has 14 residues. Deletions cut 2 bases from V and 7 bases from J, with 14 bases between. CDR3: CASSYRGKSGTQYF. In DNA form, the CDR3 reads TGTGCCAGCAGTTACAGGGGGAAGAGTGGGACCCAGTACTTC.

The chain is built from TRBV9 and TRBJ2-2; 8 positions match TRBD1. The CDR3 covers 15 residues. The germline V gene has CDR1 SGDLS and CDR2 YYNGEE. Unmatched junction bases numbered 10, after V lost 3 bases and J lost 9 bases. DNA of the CDR3: TGTGCCAGCAGCGAAGACAGGGGATCGATCCGGGAGCTGTTTTTT. Amino acid sequence: CASSEDRGSIRELFF.

This clonotype has at least ten counts. The rearrangement links TRBV19 to TRBJ1-1, with D possibly being TRBD1 (5 bases). V lost 0 bases and J 7 bases, leaving 6 bases between the germline ends. The CDR3 covers 12 residues. Germline V gives CDR1 LNHDA, CDR2 SQIVND (reference sequence). The DNA of the CDR3 is TGTGCCAGTAGTATAGATAGGGGTGAAGCTTTCTTT. As protein: CASSIDRGEAFF.

This clonotype was counted ten times or more. CDR3 amino acids: CASSSASGSGETQYF. The CDR3 nucleotides read TGTGCCAGCAGCTCGGCTAGCGGGAGTGGGGAGACCCAGTACTTC. This sequence joins TRBV11-2 and TRBJ2-5, with 10 bases aligning to TRBD2. There are 15 residues in the CDR3. Germline loops: CDR1 SGHAT, CDR2 FQNNGV. V gave up 4 bases and J gave up 5 bases; unmatched junction bases: 7.